The rows below give T cell receptor beta chains drawn from one sample of a study of cytotoxic CD8 clonotypes in ibrutinib-treated CLL. Profiling relied on immunoSEQ multiplex PCR, and the TCRdb table lists in-frame clones only, not all of them. The sample lists 270,000 or so clones, 65% to 85% occurring once. This specimen consisted of PBMCs, obtained at disease progression, from a patient treated with ibrutinib. Source of these receptors: a human donor with chronic lymphocytic leukemia. CDR3s include the opening cysteine and the closing phenylalanine or tryptophan. Each record gives: CDR3 protein, CDR3 DNA, D gene, V gene, clone size, J gene. The D gene is left open where the match is weak. A clone size is listed for some rows: how often the clone was seen (once, few, many), or a class if it is expanded.

CASSADLQGVEQYF | TGTGCCAGCTCAGCCGACTTACAGGGGGTCGAGCAGTACTTC | TRBD1 | TRBV18 | . | TRBJ2-7
CASSPEGAGNQPQHF | TGTGCCAGCAGCCCCGAGGGGGCCGGCAATCAGCCCCAGCATTTT | TRBD1 | TRBV9 | . | TRBJ1-5
CASKSRGNSPLHF | TGTGCCAGCAAGAGCAGGGGTAATTCACCCCTCCACTTT | . | TRBV2 | . | TRBJ1-6
CASSVEGTSLYGYTF | TGTGCCAGCAGCGTAGAAGGGACATCCCTCTATGGCTACACCTTC | . | TRBV9 | few | TRBJ1-2
CASSIVSRAEFNYGYTF | TGTGCCAGTAGTATAGTCAGCAGGGCCGAGTTTAACTATGGCTACACCTTC | . | TRBV19 | . | TRBJ1-2
CASSATGTYGYTF | TGTGCCAGCAGTGCAACCGGGACTTATGGCTACACCTTC | . | TRBV2 | . | TRBJ1-2
CAISESLPDTQYF | TGTGCCATCAGTGAGTCTCTACCAGATACGCAGTATTTT | . | TRBV10-3 | . | TRBJ2-3
CASRAQRGYEQYF | TGCGCCAGCAGGGCCCAACGGGGCTACGAGCAGTACTTC | . | TRBV10-2 | . | TRBJ2-7
CASNRRGAYSYEQYF | TGTGCCAGCAATCGCAGGGGCGCCTATTCCTACGAGCAGTACTTC | . | TRBV5-5 | . | TRBJ2-7
CSVELGQGHYGYTF | TGCAGCGTTGAGTTAGGACAGGGGCACTATGGCTACACCTTC | TRBD1 | TRBV29-1 | . | TRBJ1-2
CASSTAETGNNEQFF | TGTGCCAGCAGCACCGCGGAGACAGGGAACAATGAGCAGTTCTTC | TRBD1 | TRBV7-9 | . | TRBJ2-1
CASSESGANWETQYF | TGCGCCAGCAGTGAGTCGGGGGCGAATTGGGAGACCCAGTACTTC | . | TRBV10-1 | few | TRBJ2-5
CSASGTTKLNTEAFF | TGCAGCGCCTCCGGGACCACAAAACTGAACACTGAAGCTTTCTTT | . | TRBV29-1 | . | TRBJ1-1
CSVESSERGPSYEQYF | TGCAGCGTTGAGTCCTCCGAGCGGGGACCATCCTACGAGCAGTACTTC | TRBD2 | TRBV29-1 | . | TRBJ2-7
CASSFRGINQPQHF | TGTGCCAGCAGTTTCAGGGGAATCAATCAGCCCCAGCATTTT | . | TRBV27 | once | TRBJ1-5
CAISESQGGDEQYF | TGTGCCATCAGTGAGTCGCAGGGTGGGGACGAGCAGTACTTC | . | TRBV10-3 | few | TRBJ2-7
CASSLNPENEQFF | TGTGCCAGCAGCTTGAACCCCGAAAATGAGCAGTTCTTC | . | TRBV5-4 | . | TRBJ2-1
CASSLGGAPTDTQYF | TGTGCCAGTAGCCTAGGGGGGGCCCCGACAGATACGCAGTATTTT | . | TRBV19 | . | TRBJ2-3
CASSSYKQYF | TGTGCCAGCAGCTCATACAAGCAGTACTTC | . | TRBV11-2 | . | TRBJ2-7
CASSYGARDTQYF | TGCGCCAGCAGCTACGGGGCACGGGATACGCAGTATTTT | . | TRBV5-1 | . | TRBJ2-3
CASSLPASGGYEQYF | TGTGCCAGCAGTTTACCGGCTAGCGGGGGGTACGAGCAGTACTTC | TRBD2 | TRBV28 | . | TRBJ2-7
CASSVNRGHYSPLHF | TGTGCCAGCAGTGTAAACAGGGGGCATTATTCACCCCTCCACTTT | TRBD1 | TRBV27 | . | TRBJ1-6
CASSKTEIGNQPQHF | TGTGCCAGCTCGAAGACTGAAATAGGGAATCAGCCCCAGCATTTT | . | TRBV2 | . | TRBJ1-5
CASSLVTETFF | TGTGCCAGCAGCTTGGTCACGGAAACTTTCTTT | . | TRBV5-4 | . | TRBJ1-1
CASSYSRGTGAHYEQYF | TGTGCCAGCAGTTACTCGAGGGGGACAGGGGCCCACTACGAGCAGTACTTC | TRBD1 | TRBV2 | . | TRBJ2-7
CASSGLSGRWGTDTQYF | TGTGCCAGCAGTGGCCTCAGCGGGAGGTGGGGCACAGATACGCAGTATTTT | TRBD2 | TRBV9 | . | TRBJ2-3
CASSEARTGYEQYF | TGTGCCAGCAGTGAAGCGAGGACAGGGTACGAGCAGTACTTC | TRBD1 | TRBV6-1 | . | TRBJ2-7
CASSSLGSRQGSNSPLHF | TGTGCCAGCAGTTCCCTGGGTTCTCGACAGGGGTCCAATTCACCCCTCCACTTT | TRBD1 | TRBV27 | . | TRBJ1-6
CTILEIAYNEQFF | TGCACCATCCTTGAAATAGCCTACAATGAGCAGTTCTTC | . | TRBV1 | . | TRBJ2-1
CASSPGPGTGPGANVLTF | TGTGCCAGCAGCCCAGGTCCCGGGACAGGGCCTGGGGCCAACGTCCTGACTTTC | TRBD1 | TRBV11-2 | . | TRBJ2-6
CASSELGMVDTQYF | TGTGCCAGCAGTGAATTAGGGATGGTAGATACGCAGTATTTT | . | TRBV6-1 | . | TRBJ2-3
CASRLGQGGVNEKLFF | TGTGCCAGCAGATTAGGACAGGGGGGCGTCAATGAAAAACTGTTTTTT | . | TRBV21-1 | . | TRBJ1-4
CASSRDRVTYEQYF | TGTGCCAGCAGCCGGGACAGGGTCACCTACGAGCAGTACTTC | TRBD1 | TRBV7-9 | . | TRBJ2-7
CASSPSGRGHNEQFF | TGCGCCAGCAGCCCGAGCGGGAGGGGTCACAATGAGCAGTTCTTC | TRBD2 | TRBV5-1 | . | TRBJ2-1
CASSPHLAAGSYEQYF | TGCGCCAGCAGCCCCCACCTAGCGGCAGGTTCCTACGAGCAGTACTTC | TRBD2 | TRBV5-1 | . | TRBJ2-7
CASSEGAYEQYF | TGTGCCAGCAGTGAAGGAGCCTACGAGCAGTACTTC | . | TRBV6-1 | few | TRBJ2-7
CASSSDLRTSIDEQFF | TGTGCCAGCAGCTCCGATCTACGGACTAGCATCGATGAGCAGTTCTTC | TRBD2 | TRBV7-6 | . | TRBJ2-1
CASSFTGQGGTGELFF | TGTGCCAGCAGCTTTACGGGACAGGGAGGGACCGGGGAGCTGTTTTTT | TRBD1 | TRBV9 | once | TRBJ2-2
CASSLETASNYGYTF | TGTGCCAGCAGTCTAGAGACAGCCTCTAACTATGGCTACACCTTC | . | TRBV2 | once | TRBJ1-2
CAIRTGNSPLHF | TGTGCCATCCGGACTGGCAACTCACCCCTCCACTTT | . | TRBV6-5 | . | TRBJ1-6
CASSPQRLAGGPGIYEQYF | TGTGCCAGCAGCCCCCAGAGGCTAGCGGGAGGGCCTGGCATCTACGAGCAGTACTTC | TRBD2 | TRBV9 | . | TRBJ2-7
CASSWETTDTQYF | TGTGCCAGCAGCTGGGAGACCACAGATACGCAGTATTTT | . | TRBV11-2 | few | TRBJ2-3
CASSEEGGKSYNEQFF | TGTGCCAGCAGTGAAGAAGGGGGCAAATCCTACAATGAGCAGTTCTTC | TRBD1 | TRBV2 | . | TRBJ2-1
CASSFGDHRGVSNIQYF | TGCGCCAGCAGCTTTGGGGATCACAGGGGGGTCTCGAACATTCAGTACTTC | TRBD1 | TRBV5-1 | . | TRBJ2-4
CASRRKGGYSNQPQHF | TGTGCCAGCAGGAGAAAGGGAGGGTATAGCAATCAGCCCCAGCATTTT | . | TRBV2 | . | TRBJ1-5